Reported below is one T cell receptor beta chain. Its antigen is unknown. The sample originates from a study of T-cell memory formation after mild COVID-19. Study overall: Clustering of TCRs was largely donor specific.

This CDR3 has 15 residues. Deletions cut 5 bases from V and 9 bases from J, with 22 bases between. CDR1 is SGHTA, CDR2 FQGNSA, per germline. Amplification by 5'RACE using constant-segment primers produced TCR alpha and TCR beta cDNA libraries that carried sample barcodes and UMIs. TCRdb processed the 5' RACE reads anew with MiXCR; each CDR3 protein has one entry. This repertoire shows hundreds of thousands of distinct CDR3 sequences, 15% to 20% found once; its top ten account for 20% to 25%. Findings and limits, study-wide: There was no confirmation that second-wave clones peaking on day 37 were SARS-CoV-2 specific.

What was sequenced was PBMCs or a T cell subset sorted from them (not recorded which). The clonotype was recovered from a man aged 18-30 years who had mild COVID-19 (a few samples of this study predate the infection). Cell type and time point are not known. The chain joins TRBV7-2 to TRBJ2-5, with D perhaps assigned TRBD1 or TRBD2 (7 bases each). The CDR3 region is CASSLRQGGIGSQYF. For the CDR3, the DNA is TGTGCCAGCAGCCTCCGACAGGGAGGGATAGGGTCCCAGTACTTC. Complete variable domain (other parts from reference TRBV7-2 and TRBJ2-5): GAGVSQSPSNKVTEKGKDVELRCDPISGHTALYWYRQSLGQGLEFLIYFQGNSAPDKSGLPSDRFSAERTGGSVSTLTIQRTQQEDSAVYLCASSLRQGGIGSQYFGPGTRLLVL.